The present TCR beta chain was sequenced within a study of cytomegalovirus exposure and HLA in healthy donors. Study conclusions and caveats: Associated with cytomegalovirus, according to the listing, were about 160 TCR beta chains.

This PCR relied on a set of 60 Vbeta primers and 13 Jbeta primers. This table comes from immunoSEQ multiplex PCR, and its TCRdb copy is limited to in-frame clones, with some not included. Of approximately 130,000 clones in the sample, approximately 64% were seen once. In regard to this clone: Antigen: not known.

Germline V gene lookup returns CDR1 SEHNR and CDR2 FQNEAQ (reference sequence). The V and J ends lost 3 bases and 8 bases respectively, with 17 bases between them. The CDR3 runs to 15 residues. The origin of this receptor is a woman aged 40 to 49 in good health and CMV-seronegative. Material: PBMCs. The chain recombines TRBV7-9 with TRBJ2-1; D is perhaps TRBD1 (5 bases). The CDR3 DNA sequence: TGTGCCAGCAGCTTTTTGGGGCCCCTTAGGGATGAGCAGTTCTTC. Translated: CASSFLGPLRDEQFF. The variable domain in full, with the rest retrieved from reference TRBV7-9 and TRBJ2-1, is DTGVSQNPRHKITKRGQNVTFRCDPISEHNRLYWYRQTLGQGPEFLTYFQNEAQLEKSRLLSDRFSAERPKGSFSTLEIQRTEQGDSAMYLCASSFLGPLRDEQFFGPGTRLTVL.